The 16 T cell receptor beta chains presented below share a single source sample, sequenced in a study of T cell responses to AZD1222 COVID-19 vaccine. The method was immunoSEQ multiplex PCR; TCRdb's version includes in-frame clones alone and lacks a portion of them. The data contain some 40,000 clones, roughly 77% of them singletons. Source: peripheral blood, taken 28 days after the second dose of the MenACWY control vaccine. The origin of the receptors is an adult who received the MenACWY meningococcal vaccine as a control.

The chain combines TRBV6-6 with TRBJ1-5, with D tentatively TRBD1 (6 bases). Trimming cost V 5 bases and J 6 bases, with 20 bases left between them. Germline values: CDR1 MNHNY, CDR2 SVGAGI (reference sequence). The CDR3 length is 16 residues. Here the CDR3 reads CASSGPAGEWSQPQHF. In DNA, the CDR3 is TGTGCCAGCAGTGGACCCGCAGGGGAATGGAGTCAGCCCCAGCATTTT.

This chain joins TRBV12-3 or TRBV12-4 and TRBJ2-1; a possible D gene is TRBD1 (5 bases). Trimming removed 5 bases at V and 7 bases at J, with 12 bases between. This CDR3 spans 13 amino acids. The CDR3 nucleotides read TGTGCCAGCAGTGTTAACAGGTGGAATGAGCAGTTCTTC. Amino acid sequence: CASSVNRWNEQFF.

V usage is TRBV30 and J usage is TRBJ2-7, with TRBD1 identical over 9 bases. The CDR3 loop spans 16 amino acids. V was clipped by 0 bases and J by 3 bases; unmatched bases: 9. Germline loops: CDR1 GTSNPN, CDR2 SVGIG (reference sequence). This chain's CDR3 is CAWSVLRDRDYYEQYF. The CDR3 DNA is TGTGCCTGGAGTGTGCTCCGGGACAGGGACTACTACGAGCAGTACTTC.

The chain uses TRBV2 and TRBJ2-4; 7 bases are a match to TRBD2. The ends lost 5 bases at V and 9 bases at J; junction bases unmatched: 7. The CDR3 runs 13 residues. Germline CDR1 SNHLY, CDR2 FYNNEI. The CDR3 reads CASSPGLVLIQYF. In DNA form, the CDR3 reads TGTGCCAGCAGTCCTGGACTAGTGCTCATTCAGTACTTC.

The chain carries TRBV4-2 and TRBJ1-4, with 9 bases fitting TRBD1. CDR3 size: 16 residues. V shed 0 bases, J shed 7 bases, and the junction held 6 bases outside the gene matches. Looked up from germline, CDR1 is LGHNA and CDR2 is YNFKEQ. CDR3 region: CASSQDRGQGGEKLFF. CDR3 coding DNA: TGTGCCAGCAGCCAAGATAGGGGACAGGGAGGTGAAAAACTGTTTTTT.

The V call is TRBV4-1, the J call TRBJ1-2; no clear D. This CDR3 contains 14 residues. From germline, CDR1 is MGHRA and CDR2 YSYEKL. The V end was cut by 1 base, the J end by 1 base, with 7 bases between. CDR3 bases: TGCGCCAGCAGCCAAGGTCGACTTAACTATGGCTACACCTTC. Its translation is CASSQGRLNYGYTF.

CDR3 in amino acids: CATSDLRANEQFF. In DNA, the CDR3 is TGTGCCACCAGTGATTTGCGGGCGAATGAGCAGTTCTTC. V usage is TRBV24-1 and J usage is TRBJ2-1; D is ambiguous. The CDR3 has 13 residues. CDR1 and CDR2 from the germline V gene are KGHDR and SFDVKD. Trimming stripped 0 bases from V and 7 bases from J, with 6 bases between.

This sequence joins TRBV20-1 and TRBJ1-1; no clear D gene. Germline lookup yields CDR1 DFQATT and CDR2 SNEGSKA (reference sequence). CDR3 size: 11 residues. The germline V and J ends were trimmed by 3 bases and 4 bases, with 6 bases remaining between them. The CDR3 DNA sequence: TGCAGTGCTAGCCGTGGCACTGAAGCTTTCTTT. Translation gives CSASRGTEAFF.

The V call is TRBV6-5, the J call TRBJ2-1; no clear D. Germline CDR1 and CDR2: MNHEY and SVGAGI. V lost 6 bases, J lost 5 bases, and 11 bases lay in between. The CDR3 contains 13 residues. CDR3 in amino acids: CASSPIGNNEQFF. DNA of the CDR3: TGTGCCAGCAGCCCCATCGGTAACAATGAGCAGTTCTTC.

This clone was picked up a small number of times. This sequence joins TRBV6-1 and TRBJ2-7; D possibly corresponds to TRBD1 (5 bases). Per germline, CDR1 MNHNS and CDR2 SASEGT. The CDR3 runs to 14 residues. Trimming took off 0 bases at V and 4 bases at J, with 10 bases between the two ends. The CDR3 DNA reads as TGTGCCAGCAGTGAAGCAGGGGTAGATTACGAGCAGTACGTC. This encodes CASSEAGVDYEQYV.

The sample holds one count of this clone. V and J are TRBV13 and TRBJ2-3; 10 bases fit TRBD1. Germline values: CDR1 PRHDT, CDR2 FYEKMQ (reference sequence). Unmatched junction bases numbered 5, after V lost 4 bases and J lost 4 bases. This CDR3 comprises 15 residues. Here the CDR3 reads CASSSRDRGADTQYF. CDR3 DNA: TGTGCCAGCAGCTCCCGGGACAGGGGTGCAGATACGCAGTATTTT.

The rearrangement links TRBV5-1 to TRBJ1-1; 8 bases are shared with TRBD1. The CDR3 sequence is 14 residues long. After removal of 0 bases from V and 5 bases from J, the junction contained 3 bases not matched to a gene. Germline lookup yields CDR1 SGHRS and CDR2 YFSETQ. The CDR3 nucleotides read TGCGCCAGCAGCTTGGCGTACAGGGGGACTGAAGCTTTCTTT. Protein: CASSLAYRGTEAFF.

V usage is TRBV27 and J usage is TRBJ2-4; D not resolved. Trimming left V 4 bases short and J 0 bases short, with 13 bases between. The CDR3 is made up of 16 amino acids. In germline, CDR1 is MNHEY, CDR2 SMNVEV (reference sequence). The CDR3 loop reads CASSSHQALAKNIQYF. The CDR3 coding sequence is TGTGCCAGCAGTTCTCACCAGGCACTAGCCAAAAACATTCAGTACTTC.

The rearrangement links TRBV12-3 or TRBV12-4 to TRBJ1-1; D gene uncertain. The V end was cut by 7 bases, the J end by 7 bases, with 13 bases between. CDR3 length equals 12 residues. The CDR3 DNA reads TGTGCCAGCAAGGGCCGGTCAATTGAAGCTTTCTTT. Protein product: CASKGRSIEAFF.

V is TRBV14 and J is TRBJ2-1, with 7 bases identical to TRBD2. Unmatched junction bases numbered 7, after V lost 0 bases and J lost 5 bases. There are 16 residues in the CDR3. From germline, CDR1 is SGHDN and CDR2 FVKESK. CDR3 amino acids: CASSQDIPSGNNEQFF. CDR3 sequence (DNA): TGTGCCAGCAGCCAAGATATCCCTAGCGGTAACAATGAGCAGTTCTTC. Full variable domain (outside the CDR3, taken from reference TRBV14 and TRBJ2-1): EAGVTQFPSHSVIEKGQTVTLRCDPISGHDNLYWYRRVMGKEIKFLLHFVKESKQDESGMPNNRFLAERTGGTYSTLKVQPAELEDSGVYFCASSQDIPSGNNEQFFGPGTRLTVL.

The chain is built from TRBV5-6 and TRBJ1-5; 8 bases are a match to TRBD1. Germline CDR1 reads SGHDT; CDR2 reads YYEEEE. This CDR3 has 15 residues. V trimming: 4 bases; J trimming: 1 base; junction bases outside the gene matches: 4. The CDR3 coding sequence is TGTGCCAGCAGCCTGCGGACAGGGAGCAATCAGCCCCAGCATTTT. Its protein product is CASSLRTGSNQPQHF. The full variable domain, with the rest looked up from reference TRBV5-6 and TRBJ1-5, is DAGVTQSPTHLIKTRGQQVTLRCSPKSGHDTVSWYQQALGQGPQFIFQYYEEEERQRGNFPDRFSGHQFPNYSSELNVNALLLGDSALYLCASSLRTGSNQPQHFGDGTRLSIL.